This T cell receptor (beta chain) was found in a study of human T cells and chemical hapten exposure. On the study more broadly: Investigators sensitized approximately 2 cm by approximately 2 cm of upper inner arm skin with 2% DPC.

Regarding time point: patch test 3, about 24 weeks after DPC sensitization. Treatment indicated: therapeutic diphenylcyclopropenone sensitization with weekly scalp DPC. People who gave samples had alopecia, were 18 to 70 years old, and were suitable for DPC. A few counts support this clonotype. MiXCR, run by TCRdb on the RACE reads, gives a single entry per CDR3 protein. The sample holds just under 65,000 distinct CDR3 sequences, approximately 9.9% seen once. The CDR3 covers 13 residues. Germline V gene data show CDR1 as SGHDN and CDR2 as FVKESK. J lost 10 bases, V lost 4 bases, and 4 bases had no gene match.

The chain combines TRBV14 with TRBJ1-6; TRBD1 matches 7 bases. This specimen was whole blood, taken in connection with sensitization to the hapten diphenylcyclopropenone (DPC). The TCR sequence derives from a woman aged 25 to 39 with alopecia areata. Some clones in this sample may be carry-over from other donors' samples. The CDR3 nucleotides read TGTGCCAGCAGCCTAGGGGGCGTATCACCCCTCCACTTT. Amino acids: CASSLGGVSPLHF.